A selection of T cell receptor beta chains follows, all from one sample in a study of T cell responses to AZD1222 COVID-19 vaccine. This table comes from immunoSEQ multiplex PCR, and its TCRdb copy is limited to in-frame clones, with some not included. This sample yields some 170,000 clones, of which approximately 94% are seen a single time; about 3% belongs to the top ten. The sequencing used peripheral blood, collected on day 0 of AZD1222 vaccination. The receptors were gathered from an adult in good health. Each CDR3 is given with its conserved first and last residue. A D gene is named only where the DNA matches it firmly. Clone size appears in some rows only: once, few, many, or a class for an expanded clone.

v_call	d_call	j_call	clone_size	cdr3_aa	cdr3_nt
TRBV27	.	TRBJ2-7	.	CASSLLSAAYEQYF	TGTGCCAGCAGTTTGCTGAGCGCCGCCTACGAGCAGTACTTC
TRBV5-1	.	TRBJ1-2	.	CASSLGGIGYGYTF	TGCGCCAGCAGCTTGGGGGGGATCGGCTATGGCTACACCTTC
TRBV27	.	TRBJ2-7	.	CASSLLGRAYEQYF	TGTGCCAGCAGTTTATTGGGCAGGGCCTACGAGCAGTACTTC
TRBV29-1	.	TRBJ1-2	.	CSVKQGLTSNYGYTF	TGCAGCGTTAAACAGGGACTGACTTCAAACTATGGCTACACCTTC
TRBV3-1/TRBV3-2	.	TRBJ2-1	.	CASSPGRSYNEQFF	TGTGCCAGCAGCCCCGGGCGGTCCTACAATGAGCAGTTCTTC
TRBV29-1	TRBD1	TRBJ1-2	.	CSAGTGKSGYTF	TGCAGCGCTGGGACAGGGAAGTCTGGCTACACCTTC
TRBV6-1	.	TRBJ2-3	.	CASSELTGASTDTQYF	TGTGCCAGCAGTGAGTTAACAGGTGCTAGCACAGATACGCAGTATTTT
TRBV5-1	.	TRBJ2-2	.	CASSSVIPSGGELFF	TGCGCCAGCAGCTCTGTGATACCAAGCGGCGGGGAGCTGTTTTTT
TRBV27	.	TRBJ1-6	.	CASSFSSGYNSPLHF	TGTGCCAGCAGTTTTAGTTCGGGATATAATTCACCCCTCCACTTT
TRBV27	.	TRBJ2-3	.	CASREGTWSTDTQYF	TGTGCCAGCAGAGAAGGGACATGGTCCACAGATACGCAGTATTTT
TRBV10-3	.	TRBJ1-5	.	CAISEGRDQPQHF	TGTGCCATCAGTGAGGGGAGGGATCAGCCCCAGCATTTT
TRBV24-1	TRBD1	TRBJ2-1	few	CATSDHDRGGTEQFF	TGTGCCACCAGTGATCATGACAGGGGTGGGACTGAGCAGTTCTTC
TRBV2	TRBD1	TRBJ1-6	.	CASSPGTGGNSPLHF	TGTGCCAGCAGCCCTGGGACAGGGGGGAATTCACCCCTCCACTTT
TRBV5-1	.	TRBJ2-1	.	CASSLSRGDYNEQFF	TGCGCCAGCAGCTTATCCAGGGGTGACTACAATGAGCAGTTCTTC
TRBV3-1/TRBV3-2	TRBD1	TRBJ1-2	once	CASSQERQGDGYTF	TGTGCCAGCAGCCAAGAGAGGCAGGGGGATGGCTACACCTTC
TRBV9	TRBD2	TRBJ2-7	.	CASSVGAGEVYEQYF	TGTGCCAGCAGCGTAGGGGCGGGGGAAGTCTACGAGCAGTACTTC
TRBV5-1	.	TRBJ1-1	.	CASSALDSMNTEAFF	TGCGCCAGCAGCGCCCTGGACAGCATGAACACTGAAGCTTTCTTT
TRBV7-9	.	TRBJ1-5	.	CASSLEGGRQPQHF	TGTGCCAGCAGCTTAGAAGGCGGCCGTCAGCCCCAGCATTTT
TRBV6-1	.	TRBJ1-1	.	CASSEAPNTEAFF	TGTGCCAGCAGTGAAGCCCCGAACACTGAAGCTTTCTTT
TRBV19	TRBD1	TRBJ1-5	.	CASSANSGTGGHQPQHF	TGTGCCAGTAGTGCCAACTCCGGGACAGGGGGACATCAGCCCCAGCATTTT
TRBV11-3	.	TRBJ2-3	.	CASSLGLNGPDTQYF	TGTGCCAGCAGCTTAGGACTGAATGGTCCAGATACGCAGTATTTT